This passage covers 17 T cell receptor beta chains from one sample sequenced in a study of T-cell reconstitution after alpha-beta-depleted transplantation in children (dated by TCRdb to the mid-2010s). Receptors were amplified or captured by PCR. The reads were generated on an Illumina HiSeq 2500. Molecular barcoding was employed in the preparation of TCR libraries, with unique molecular identifiers being used to normalize TCRbeta repertoire quantification. The raw public reads went through TCRdb reprocessing: fastp at Q25, MiXCR clone calling, in-frame beta chains kept. One record per CDR3 amino acid sequence lists the most common genes and DNA. In this sample the table shows 200,000 to 250,000 distinct CDR3 sequences, 11% of which occur a single time. The ten largest make up 28% of the sample. The meaning of the sample's treatment or condition label: allogeneic hematopoietic cell transplantation with graft depleted of TCRalphabeta T cells and CD19 B cells.

Sequencing was performed on PBMCs, taken before TCRalphabeta/CD19-depleted stem cell transplant. The receptors come from a child under two years old with acute myeloid leukemia, due to receive a stem cell transplant.

For this clonotype: Its ends do not fully match the called genes, so a read error is possible. CDR3 amino acids: CASCLVGWPRVHTGELFF. The CDR3 region has the DNA TGTGCCAGCTGTTTAGTTGGGTGGCCGCGGGTCCACACCGGGGAGCTGTTTTTT. V gene TRBV12-3 or TRBV12-4 combines with J gene TRBJ2-2, with TRBD2 as a possible D gene (5 bases). This CDR3 spans 18 amino acids.

The sample holds many counts of this clonotype. This chain links TRBV7-2 with TRBJ2-7; no reliable D call. V was pared by 5 bases and J by 3 bases, with 20 bases between. This CDR3 spans 16 amino acids. The germline gives CDR1 SGHTA, CDR2 FQGNSA. The CDR3 loop reads CASSPQALTPIYEQYF. DNA for the CDR3: TGTGCCAGCAGCCCCCAGGCGCTTACCCCCATCTACGAGCAGTACTTC.

V gene TRBV28 combines with J gene TRBJ1-4; D uncertain. V was trimmed by 6 bases and J by 4 bases, leaving 9 bases between them. The CDR3 covers 13 residues. CDR1 and CDR2 (germline): MDHEN, SYDVKM. Here the CDR3 reads CASSWRRNEKLFF. CDR3 sequence (DNA): TGTGCCAGCAGCTGGCGGCGTAATGAAAAACTGTTTTTT.

This clonotype was detected ten times or more. The chain carries TRBV7-6 and TRBJ2-5; D possibly corresponds to TRBD2 (6 bases). V lost 2 bases, J lost 3 bases, and 22 bases lay in between. The germline gives CDR1 SGHVS, CDR2 FNYEAQ. This CDR3 comprises 18 residues. Here the CDR3 DNA reads TGTGCCAGCAGCTTATTTCCAGCGGGCCCTGCAAATGAAGAGACCCAGTACTTC. This encodes CASSLFPAGPANEETQYF.

This clonotype was detected ten times or more. The rearrangement links TRBV20-1 to TRBJ1-2; D remains unclear. Trimming cost V 0 bases and J 6 bases, with 8 bases left between them. This CDR3 is built from 12 residues. Looked up from germline, CDR1 is DFQATT and CDR2 is SNEGSKA (reference sequence). CDR3 sequence (DNA): TGCAGTGCTAGAGACGGTGGTGATGGCTACACCTTC. It specifies CSARDGGDGYTF.

This clonotype was recorded a few times. The chain employs TRBV5-1 and TRBJ2-5, with TRBD1 matching 7 bases. Germline-derived CDR1 and CDR2 are SGHRS and YFSETQ. The J segment lost 5 bases and the V segment lost 4 bases, leaving 11 bases of the junction unmatched. CDR3 length equals 15 residues. CDR3 loop: CASSTQGSPKETQYF. The CDR3, as DNA: TGCGCCAGCAGCACACAGGGGTCCCCCAAGGAGACCCAGTACTTC.

Many counts were recorded for this clonotype. The chain is built from TRBV3-1 and TRBJ2-2, with 11 bases matching TRBD1. CDR1 and CDR2 from the germline V gene are LGHDT and YNNKEL (reference sequence). V trimming: 4 bases; J trimming: 7 bases; junction bases outside the gene matches: 14. The CDR3 is 18 residues long. The CDR3 loop is CASSLLAGTGGIGGELFF. CDR3 sequence (DNA): TGTGCCAGCAGCCTCCTCGCGGGGACAGGGGGAATAGGCGGGGAGCTGTTTTTT.

The CDR3 nucleotides are TGCAGCGTTGGTAACACCGCGAGTCAGCCCCAGCATTTT. It translates to CSVGNTASQPQHF. The chain combines TRBV29-1 with TRBJ1-5; the D is unclear. Between the trimmed V and J ends, which lost 4 bases and 6 bases, there was a span of 13 bases. CDR1 is SQVTM, CDR2 ANQGSEA, per germline. The CDR3 consists of 13 residues.

V and J are TRBV12-3 or TRBV12-4 and TRBJ2-7; 7 bases agree with TRBD1. V shed 5 bases and J 1 base; nucleotides not matched to a gene: 5. The CDR3 contains 14 residues. The CDR3 bases are TGTGCCAGCAGTCAAACGACAGGGTCCTACGAGCAGTACTTC. Its translation: CASSQTTGSYEQYF.

This clonotype was counted ten times or more. The V gene is TRBV3-1, the J gene TRBJ2-1, with D possibly matching TRBD1 (6 bases). V shed 3 bases and J shed 3 bases, with 12 bases lying between them. This CDR3 is built from 15 residues. Germline V gene lookup returns CDR1 LGHDT and CDR2 YNNKEL (reference sequence). The CDR3 loop reads CASSQRDIGYNEQFF. The CDR3 coding sequence is TGTGCCAGCAGCCAGAGGGACATTGGCTACAATGAGCAGTTCTTC.

This clonotype was counted ten times or more. The chain uses TRBV12-3 or TRBV12-4 and TRBJ2-1; D tentatively fits TRBD1 or TRBD2 (5 bases each). Trimming took off 1 base at V and 7 bases at J, with 11 bases between the two ends. This CDR3 comprises 14 residues. This CDR3 reads CASSLGGSVNEQFF. In DNA form, the CDR3 reads TGTGCCAGCAGTTTAGGGGGGAGCGTTAATGAGCAGTTCTTC.

The table lists this clonotype with many counts. The V gene is TRBV29-1, the J gene TRBJ2-1; 8 bases agree with TRBD2. The ends lost 7 bases at V and 7 bases at J; junction bases unmatched: 9. The germline CDR1 and CDR2 sequences are SQVTM and ANQGSEA. The CDR3 has 13 residues. The CDR3 bases are TGCAGCGGAACTAGCGGAGTAAGAAATGAGCAGTTCTTC. Its translation: CSGTSGVRNEQFF.

This clonotype appeared a few times. V usage is TRBV28 and J usage is TRBJ1-2, with 9 bases that match TRBD1. Trimming at V came to 1 base and at J to 4 bases, leaving 4 bases not matched to a gene. The CDR3 consists of 15 residues. Germline V CDR1 and CDR2: MDHEN, SYDVKM. The CDR3 DNA is TGTGCCAGCAGTTTATCGGGACAGGGCATCTATGGCTACACCTTC. Translated: CASSLSGQGIYGYTF.

Many counts were recorded for this clonotype. The genes are TRBV12-3 or TRBV12-4 and TRBJ2-2; 9 positions agree with TRBD1. This CDR3 is built from 14 residues. The V and J ends lost 3 bases and 4 bases, in that order; junction bases with no gene match: 0. CDR3 in amino acids: CASSLTGGTGELFF. Written as DNA, the CDR3 is TGTGCCAGCAGTTTGACAGGGGGCACCGGGGAGCTGTTTTTT.

This clonotype was recorded at least ten times. CDR3 DNA sequence: TGCGCCAGCAGCTTTATCGGGACTAGCGTGGAGACCCAGTACTTC. It encodes CASSFIGTSVETQYF. The chain recombines TRBV23-1 with TRBJ2-5; TRBD2 matches 10 bases. TRBV23-1 is noted as an ORF with a role that remains uncertain. Unmatched junction bases numbered 9, after V lost 6 bases and J lost 5 bases. The CDR3 is made up of 15 amino acids.

In DNA, the CDR3 is TGCAGCGTGTCGGGAGACTCTGAAGCCAACGTCCTGACTTTC. Translating gives CSVSGDSEANVLTF. The genes are TRBV29-1 and TRBJ2-6, with D tentatively TRBD2 (6 bases). Germline V lookup: CDR1 SQVTM, CDR2 ANQGSEA. The CDR3 contains 14 residues. V shed 6 bases and J shed 7 bases, with 16 bases lying between them. Combining the CDR3 with reference TRBV29-1 and TRBJ2-6 gives the whole variable domain SAVISQKPSRDICQRGTSLTIQCQVDSQVTMMFWYRQQPGQSLTLIATANQGSEATYESGFVIDKFPISRPNLTFSTLTVSNMSPEDSSIYLCSVSGDSEANVLTFGAGSRLTVL.

This clonotype has at least ten counts. V is TRBV29-1 and J is TRBJ1-4; 7 nucleotides line up with TRBD1. The ends lost 7 bases at V and 0 bases at J; junction bases unmatched: 8. The CDR3 loop spans 15 amino acids. Per the germline V gene, CDR1 is SQVTM and CDR2 is ANQGSEA. As DNA, the CDR3 is TGCAGCGCGTTACAGGGGCCTGCAACTAATGAAAAACTGTTTTTT. Translation gives CSALQGPATNEKLFF.